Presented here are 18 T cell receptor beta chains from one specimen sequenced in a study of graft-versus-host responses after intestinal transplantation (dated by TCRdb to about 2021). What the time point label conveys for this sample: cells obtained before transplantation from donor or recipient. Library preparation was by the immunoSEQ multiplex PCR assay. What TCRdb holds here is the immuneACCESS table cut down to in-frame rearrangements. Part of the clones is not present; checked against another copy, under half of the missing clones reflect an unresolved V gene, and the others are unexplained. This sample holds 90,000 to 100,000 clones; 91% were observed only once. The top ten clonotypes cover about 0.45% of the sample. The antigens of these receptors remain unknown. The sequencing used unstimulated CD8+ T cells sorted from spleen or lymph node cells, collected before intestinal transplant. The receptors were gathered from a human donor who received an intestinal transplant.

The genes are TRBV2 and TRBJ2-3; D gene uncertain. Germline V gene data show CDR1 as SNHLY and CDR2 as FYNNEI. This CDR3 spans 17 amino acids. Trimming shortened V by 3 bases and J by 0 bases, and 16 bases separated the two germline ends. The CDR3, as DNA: TGTGCCAGCAGTGACCCCTCTTTAATATCTAGCACAGATACGCAGTATTTT. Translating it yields CASSDPSLISSTDTQYF.

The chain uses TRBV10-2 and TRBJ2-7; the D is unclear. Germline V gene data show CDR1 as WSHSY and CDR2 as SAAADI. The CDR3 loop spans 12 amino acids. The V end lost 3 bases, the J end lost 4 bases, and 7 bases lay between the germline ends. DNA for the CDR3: TGCGCCAGCAGTGACCTTGAGTACGAGCAGTACTTC. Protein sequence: CASSDLEYEQYF.

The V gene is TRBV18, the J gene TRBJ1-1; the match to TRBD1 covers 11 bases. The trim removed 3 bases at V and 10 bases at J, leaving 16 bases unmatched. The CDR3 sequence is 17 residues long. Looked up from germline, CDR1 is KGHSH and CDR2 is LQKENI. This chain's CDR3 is CASSPPGQGDPLLRAFF. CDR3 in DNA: TGTGCCAGCTCACCCCCGGGACAGGGGGACCCGCTTTTGAGAGCTTTCTTT. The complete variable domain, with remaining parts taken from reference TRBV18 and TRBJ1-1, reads NAGVMQNPRHLVRRRGQEARLRCSPMKGHSHVYWYRQLPEEGLKFMVYLQKENIIDESGMPKERFSAEFPKEGPSILRIQQVVRGDSAAYFCASSPPGQGDPLLRAFFGQGTRLTVV.

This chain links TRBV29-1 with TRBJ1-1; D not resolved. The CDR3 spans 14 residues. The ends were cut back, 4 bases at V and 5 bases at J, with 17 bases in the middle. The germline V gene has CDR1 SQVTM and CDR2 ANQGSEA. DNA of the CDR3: TGCAGCGTTGGACGGGGAGGGATCGGAACTGAAGCTTTCTTT. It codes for CSVGRGGIGTEAFF.

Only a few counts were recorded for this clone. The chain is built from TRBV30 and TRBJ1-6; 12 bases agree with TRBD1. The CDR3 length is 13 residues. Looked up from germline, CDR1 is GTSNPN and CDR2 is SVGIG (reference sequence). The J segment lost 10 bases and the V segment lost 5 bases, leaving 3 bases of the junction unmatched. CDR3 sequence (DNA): TGTGCCTGGGCCGGGACAGGGGGCTCACCCCTCCACTTT. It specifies CAWAGTGGSPLHF.

The chain's CDR3 is CASSQEYSGGHPNYGYTF. For the CDR3, the DNA is TGCGCCAGCAGCCAAGAATATTCAGGGGGACATCCGAACTATGGCTACACCTTC. The chain carries TRBV4-1 and TRBJ1-2; TRBD1 aligns across 7 bases. The V and J ends lost 0 bases and 2 bases, in that order; junction bases with no gene match: 12. The germline V gene has CDR1 MGHRA and CDR2 YSYEKL. The length of the CDR3 is 18 residues.

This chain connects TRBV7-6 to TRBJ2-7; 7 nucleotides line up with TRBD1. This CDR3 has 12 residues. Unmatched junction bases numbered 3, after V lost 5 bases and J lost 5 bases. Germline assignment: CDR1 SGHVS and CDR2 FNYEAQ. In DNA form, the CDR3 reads TGTGCCAGCAGCGCCCAGGGGGACGAGCAGTACTTC. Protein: CASSAQGDEQYF.

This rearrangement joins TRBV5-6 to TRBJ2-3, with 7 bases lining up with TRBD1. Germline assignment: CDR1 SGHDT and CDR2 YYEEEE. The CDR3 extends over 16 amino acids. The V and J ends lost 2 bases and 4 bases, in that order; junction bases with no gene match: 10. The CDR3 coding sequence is TGTGCCAGCAGCTTCACAGGGGACGGGGCCGCAGATACGCAGTATTTT. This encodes CASSFTGDGAADTQYF.

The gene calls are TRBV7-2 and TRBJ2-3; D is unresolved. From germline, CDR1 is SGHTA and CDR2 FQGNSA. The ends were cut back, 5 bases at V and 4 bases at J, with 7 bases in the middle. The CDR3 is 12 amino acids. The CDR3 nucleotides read TGTGCCAGCAGCCCCCATCCAGATACGCAGTATTTT. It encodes CASSPHPDTQYF.

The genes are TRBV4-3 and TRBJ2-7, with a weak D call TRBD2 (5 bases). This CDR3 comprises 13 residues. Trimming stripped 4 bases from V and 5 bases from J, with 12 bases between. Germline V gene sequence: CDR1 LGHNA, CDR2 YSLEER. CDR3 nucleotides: TGCGCCAGCAGCCGGGGAGTTTATCACGAGCAGTACTTC. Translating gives CASSRGVYHEQYF.

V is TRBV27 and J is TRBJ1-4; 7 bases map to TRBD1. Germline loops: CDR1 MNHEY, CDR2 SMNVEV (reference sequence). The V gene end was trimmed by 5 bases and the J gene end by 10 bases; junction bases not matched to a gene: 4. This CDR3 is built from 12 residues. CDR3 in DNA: TGTGCCAGCAGTAAATCAGGGGGAAAACTGTTTTTT. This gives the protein CASSKSGGKLFF. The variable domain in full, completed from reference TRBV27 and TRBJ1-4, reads EAQVTQNPRYLITVTGKKLTVTCSQNMNHEYMSWYRQDPGLGLRQIYYSMNVEVTDKGDVPEGYKVSRKEKRNFPLILESPSPNQTSLYFCASSKSGGKLFFGSGTQLSVL.

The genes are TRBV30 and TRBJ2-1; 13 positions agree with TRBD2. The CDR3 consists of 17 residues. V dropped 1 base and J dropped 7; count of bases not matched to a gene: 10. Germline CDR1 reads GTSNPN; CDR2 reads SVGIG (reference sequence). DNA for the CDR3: TGTGCCTGGAGTGCTGGAGGACTAGCGGGGGACCCTAATGAGCAGTTCTTC. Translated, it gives CAWSAGGLAGDPNEQFF.

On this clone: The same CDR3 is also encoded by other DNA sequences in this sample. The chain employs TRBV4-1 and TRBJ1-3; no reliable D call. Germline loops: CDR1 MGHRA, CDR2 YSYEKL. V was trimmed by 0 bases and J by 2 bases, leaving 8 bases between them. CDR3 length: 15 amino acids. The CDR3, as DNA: TGCGCCAGCAGCCAAGATTCGGGGACTGGAAACACCATATATTTT. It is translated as CASSQDSGTGNTIYF.

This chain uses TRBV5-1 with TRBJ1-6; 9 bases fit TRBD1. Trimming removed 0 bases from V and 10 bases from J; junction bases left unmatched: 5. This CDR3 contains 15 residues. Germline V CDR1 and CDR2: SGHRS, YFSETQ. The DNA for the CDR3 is TGCGCCAGCAGCTTGGGTACAGGGGGCGGATCACCCCTCCACTTT. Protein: CASSLGTGGGSPLHF.

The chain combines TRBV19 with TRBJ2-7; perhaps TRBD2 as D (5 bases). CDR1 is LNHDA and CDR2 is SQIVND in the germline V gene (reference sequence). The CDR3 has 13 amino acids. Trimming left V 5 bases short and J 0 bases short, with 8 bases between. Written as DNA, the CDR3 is TGTGCCAGTAGTCCGGGGAACTCCTACGAGCAGTACTTC. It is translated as CASSPGNSYEQYF. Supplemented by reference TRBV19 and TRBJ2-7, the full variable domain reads DGGITQSPKYLFRKEGQNVTLSCEQNLNHDAMYWYRQDPGQGLRLIYYSQIVNDFQKGDIAEGYSVSREKKESFPLTVTSAQKNPTAFYLCASSPGNSYEQYFGPGTRLTVT.

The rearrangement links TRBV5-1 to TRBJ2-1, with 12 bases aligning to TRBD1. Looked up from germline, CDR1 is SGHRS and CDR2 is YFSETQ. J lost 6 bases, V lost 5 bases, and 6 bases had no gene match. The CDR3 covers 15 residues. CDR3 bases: TGCGCCAGCAGGGCCGGGACAGGGGGCTTCAATGAGCAGTTCTTC. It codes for CASRAGTGGFNEQFF. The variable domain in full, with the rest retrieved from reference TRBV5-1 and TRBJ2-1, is KAGVTQTPRYLIKTRGQQVTLSCSPISGHRSVSWYQQTPGQGLQFLFEYFSETQRNKGNFPGRFSGRQFSNSRSEMNVSTLELGDSALYLCASRAGTGGFNEQFFGPGTRLTVL.

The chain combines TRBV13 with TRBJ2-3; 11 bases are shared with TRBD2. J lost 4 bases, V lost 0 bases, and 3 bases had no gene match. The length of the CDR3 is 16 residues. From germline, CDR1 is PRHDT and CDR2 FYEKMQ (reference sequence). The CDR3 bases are TGTGCCAGCAGCTTAGGAACTAGCGGGAGCGCAGATACGCAGTATTTT. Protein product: CASSLGTSGSADTQYF.

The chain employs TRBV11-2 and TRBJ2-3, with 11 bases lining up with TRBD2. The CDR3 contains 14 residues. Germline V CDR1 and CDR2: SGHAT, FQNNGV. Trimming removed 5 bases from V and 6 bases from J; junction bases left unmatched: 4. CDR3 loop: CASSPTSGADTQYF. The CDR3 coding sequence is TGTGCCAGCAGCCCGACTAGCGGGGCGGATACGCAGTATTTT.